This T cell receptor (beta chain) was identified in a study of T cell clonality in common variable immunodeficiency. Clones were read by immunoSEQ multiplex PCR, and TCRdb kept only the in-frame ones, dropping some. The sample is made up of some 14,000 clones, none counted only once. Whole-study results and caveats: Links between repertoire features and CVID complications were heterogeneity-limited. Common variable immunodeficiency TCR beta sequences reportedly had fewer deletions and N-nucleotide insertions.

This clone was picked up a small number of times. The antigen is undetermined. The DNA ends 3 residues before the CDR3 does, and the rest of the CDR3 is filled in from the germline J gene. The CDR3 runs 14 residues. The ends lost 4 bases at V and 1 base at J; junction bases unmatched: 2. The germline V gene has CDR1 SGHRS and CDR2 YFSETQ. The sample taken for sequencing was peripheral blood mononuclear cells. J is TRBJ1-1 and V is TRBV5-1; 9 positions match TRBD1. This TCR derives from a human donor with common variable immunodeficiency. The sequenced CDR3 bases are TGCGCCAGCAGCGCGGACAGGGGGAACACTGAA. Translated, it gives CASSADRGNTE. The full CDR3 protein reads CASSADRGNTEAFF.